Each of the 28 T cell receptor beta chains below was sequenced from the same sample in a study of blood T cell repertoires in COVID-19. Data came from immunoSEQ multiplex PCR; TCRdb stores just in-frame clones and leaves some out. The sample consists of about 320,000 clones, approximately 88% of them appearing once. The sequenced sample consisted of PBMCs or T cells enriched from blood (not recorded which). These receptors all stem from a man aged 55 to 70 who had recovered from COVID-19.

This chain uses TRBV7-2 with TRBJ1-4; 8 bases agree with TRBD1. The junction had 4 bases not matched to a gene; V was cut back by 1 base and J by 6 bases. CDR1 and CDR2 from the germline V gene are SGHTA and FQGNSA. The CDR3 covers 15 residues. In DNA form, the CDR3 reads TGTGCCAGCAGCTTAGTTGGACAGGGATATGAAAAACTGTTTTTT. This translates into CASSLVGQGYEKLFF.

The chain links TRBV28 to TRBJ2-7, with TRBD1 identical over 8 bases. The germline V gene has CDR1 MDHEN and CDR2 SYDVKM. V was pared by 8 bases and J by 3 bases, with 3 bases of the junction left unmatched. This CDR3 is 12 amino acids long. CDR3 protein: CASGTGGYEQYF. CDR3 DNA: TGTGCCAGCGGTACAGGGGGCTACGAGCAGTACTTC.

The chain uses TRBV2 and TRBJ1-5; possible D gene TRBD1, 5 bases. This CDR3 contains 16 residues. The ends were cut back, 6 bases at V and 3 bases at J, with 18 bases in the middle. Germline lookup yields CDR1 SNHLY and CDR2 FYNNEI. Here the CDR3 DNA reads TGTGCCAGCAGGAAAAGTGTGACAGCAAACAATCAGCCCCAGCATTTT. Translated: CASRKSVTANNQPQHF.

This clone was detected once. The CDR3 DNA sequence: TGTGCCAGTAGTATTACCGGGACTAGCGGCTACAATGAGCAGTTCTTC. Translated, it gives CASSITGTSGYNEQFF. J is TRBJ2-1 and V is TRBV19; 11 bases map to TRBD2. The CDR3 length is 16 residues. V lost 3 bases, J lost 3 bases, and 4 bases stayed unmatched. CDR1 is LNHDA and CDR2 is SQIVND in the germline V gene (reference sequence).

V usage is TRBV7-6 and J usage is TRBJ2-7; 11 bases align to TRBD1. J gave up 2 bases and V 4 bases, and 13 bases lay outside the gene matches. The CDR3 is 18 amino acids. CDR1 and CDR2 from the germline V gene are SGHVS and FNYEAQ. DNA of the CDR3: TGTGCCAGCAGCTCTTTGACGGGGGACAGGGGGACCCCCTACGAGCAGTACTTC. It encodes CASSSLTGDRGTPYEQYF.

The chain carries TRBV3-1 (or the pseudogene TRBV3-2) and TRBJ2-7, with no clear D. Germline-derived CDR1 and CDR2 are LGHDT and YNNKEL (reference sequence). Trimming removed 1 base from V and 3 bases from J, with 10 bases in between. CDR3 size: 14 residues. This CDR3 is CASSQALRNYEQYF. CDR3 in DNA: TGTGCCAGCAGCCAAGCTCTGCGGAACTACGAGCAGTACTTC.

The rearrangement links TRBV7-9 to TRBJ2-5, with D perhaps TRBD2 (7 bases). Germline assignment: CDR1 SEHNR and CDR2 FQNEAQ (reference sequence). V was trimmed by 6 bases and J by 1 base, leaving 18 bases between them. The CDR3 covers 16 residues. CDR3 bases: TGTGCCAGCAGAGACGGACAAGGGGGGGCCCAAGAGACCCAGTACTTC. It specifies CASRDGQGGAQETQYF.

The genes are TRBV27 and TRBJ2-7, with D tentatively TRBD2 (6 bases). This CDR3 is built from 15 residues. CDR1 is MNHEY, CDR2 SMNVEV, per germline (reference sequence). The ends were cut back, 6 bases at V and 0 bases at J, with 15 bases in the middle. CDR3 amino acids: CASRASGSSSYEQYF. The CDR3 nucleotides read TGTGCCAGCAGGGCAAGCGGGTCGAGCTCCTACGAGCAGTACTTC.

The chain couples TRBV28 to TRBJ2-1; 8 bases line up with TRBD1. The germline V gene encodes CDR1 MDHEN and CDR2 SYDVKM. There are 13 residues in the CDR3. The V segment lost 4 bases and the J segment 10 bases; nucleotides outside the gene matches: 6. CDR3 in DNA: TGTGCCAGCAGTTCCGGACAGGGCGGGGAGCAGTTCTTC. Translated: CASSSGQGGEQFF.

This clone was observed a single time. V is TRBV25-1 and J is TRBJ1-4; 7 bases are a match to TRBD1. V shed 9 bases and J 7 bases; nucleotides not matched to a gene: 14. The CDR3 covers 15 residues. Germline CDR1 is MGHDK and CDR2 is SYGVNS. In nucleotides, the CDR3 is TGTGCCAGAAGGGACAGTTGCCGTCCTAGTGAAAAACTGTTTTTT. This codes for CARRDSCRPSEKLFF.

Regarding this clone: Different DNA sequences within this sample yield the same CDR3. The V call is TRBV30, the J call TRBJ1-1; D is unclear. The CDR3 extends over 13 amino acids. Germline CDR1 GTSNPN, CDR2 SVGIG (reference sequence). Deletions cut 4 bases from V and 0 bases from J, with 9 bases between. The DNA of the CDR3 is TGTGCCTGGACGAGGCAGTTGAACACTGAAGCTTTCTTT. As protein: CAWTRQLNTEAFF.

This chain uses TRBV5-1 with TRBJ2-7; no clear D. This CDR3 spans 14 amino acids. Germline V gene sequence: CDR1 SGHRS, CDR2 YFSETQ. V lost 0 bases and J lost 0, with 7 bases in between. In DNA form, the CDR3 reads TGCGCCAGCAGCTTGGCAGTAAGCTCCTACGAGCAGTACTTC. It translates to CASSLAVSSYEQYF.

This clone has a handful of counts. The chain links TRBV14 to TRBJ2-1; 7 nucleotides agree with TRBD2. Germline V gives CDR1 SGHDN, CDR2 FVKESK. J gave up 4 bases and V 6 bases, and 9 bases lay outside the gene matches. The CDR3 has 15 amino acids. The CDR3 DNA reads as TGTGCCAGCAGAACCTCTAGCGGCGCTTACAATGAGCAGTTCTTC. Translation: CASRTSSGAYNEQFF.

The V and J genes are TRBV5-4 and TRBJ1-2; 9 bases line up with TRBD1. The trim removed 4 bases at V and 3 bases at J, leaving 4 bases unmatched. The V gene's germline CDR1 is SGHNT and CDR2 YYREEE (reference sequence). The CDR3 is 14 residues long. CDR3 in DNA: TGTGCCAGCAGCCCGGGACAGGGATACTATGGCTACACCTTC. Its protein is CASSPGQGYYGYTF.

V gene TRBV6-5 combines with J gene TRBJ2-3; D might be TRBD1 (6 bases). With 5 bases removed from V and 5 bases from J, the gap between germline ends came to 14 bases. The CDR3 is 14 residues long. Germline CDR1 reads MNHEY; CDR2 reads SVGAGI. In DNA, the CDR3 is TGTGCCAGCAGTCTGCCTACCAGGGGAGATACGCAGTATTTT. Protein: CASSLPTRGDTQYF.

V gene TRBV5-4 combines with J gene TRBJ1-4; D remains ambiguous. The CDR3 is made up of 13 amino acids. V shed 0 bases and J shed 7 bases, with 7 bases lying between them. Germline values: CDR1 SGHNT, CDR2 YYREEE (reference sequence). DNA of the CDR3: TGTGCCAGCAGCTTGGTCCCCAGTGAAAAACTGTTTTTT. Its protein product is CASSLVPSEKLFF.

CDR3 DNA sequence: TGTGCCAGCTCACCACCGGACAGGCGGAACGAGCAGTACTTC. Translation gives CASSPPDRRNEQYF. This chain connects TRBV18 to TRBJ2-7, with TRBD1 matching over 7 bases. CDR3 size: 14 residues. Germline CDR1 reads KGHSH; CDR2 reads LQKENI. V lost 0 bases to trimming and J lost 5 bases; unmatched junction nucleotides: 4.

This clone was seen a few times. This chain connects TRBV27 to TRBJ2-2; 10 bases agree with TRBD2. Per the germline V gene, CDR1 is MNHEY and CDR2 is SMNVEV (reference sequence). V lost 1 base and J lost 4; bases outside the gene matches: 3. The CDR3 has 16 amino acids. This CDR3 is CASSLWASGSTGELFF. CDR3 in DNA: TGTGCCAGCAGTTTATGGGCTAGCGGGAGCACCGGGGAGCTGTTTTTT.

The chain couples TRBV5-4 to TRBJ2-7; D is ambiguous. CDR1 is SGHNT, CDR2 YYREEE, per germline (reference sequence). Trimming pared 5 bases from V and 7 bases from J, leaving 10 bases between. The CDR3 runs to 11 residues. CDR3 loop: CASSYSQEQYF. The CDR3 bases are TGTGCCAGCAGTTATTCCCAGGAGCAGTACTTC.

The V and J genes are TRBV28 and TRBJ1-3, with 9 nucleotides matching TRBD1. CDR1 and CDR2 from the germline V gene are MDHEN and SYDVKM. Trimming took 7 bases from V and 4 from J; bases not matched to a gene: 8. The CDR3 has 15 residues. The CDR3 spells CASIPPGTGGNTIYF. In DNA, the CDR3 is TGTGCCAGCATCCCCCCCGGGACAGGGGGAAACACCATATATTTT.

The chain joins TRBV12-3 or TRBV12-4 to TRBJ2-7, with a tentative D call TRBD1 (6 bases). V lost 4 bases and J lost 5, with 9 bases in between. CDR3 size: 12 residues. The CDR3, as DNA: TGTGCCAGCAGTTACAGGGACCACGAGCAGTACTTC. Translating it yields CASSYRDHEQYF.

The V and J genes are TRBV19 and TRBJ2-2; 8 nucleotides agree with TRBD1. Germline CDR1 LNHDA, CDR2 SQIVND (reference sequence). Trimming cost V 7 bases and J 4 bases; bases outside gene matches: 5. The CDR3 sequence is 14 residues long. The CDR3, as DNA: TGTGCCAGTAAATTGGACAGGGTCACCGGGGAGCTGTTTTTT. Translation gives CASKLDRVTGELFF.

This chain uses TRBV18 with TRBJ2-7; D might be TRBD2 (5 bases). The V gene's germline CDR1 is KGHSH and CDR2 LQKENI. The CDR3 is made up of 14 amino acids. Deletions cut 3 bases from V and 3 bases from J, with 12 bases between. The chain's CDR3 is CASSPQTEGYEQYF. The CDR3 nucleotides read TGTGCCAGCTCACCTCAGACTGAGGGCTACGAGCAGTACTTC. Based on the CDR3 plus reference TRBV18 and TRBJ2-7, the full variable domain is NAGVMQNPRHLVRRRGQEARLRCSPMKGHSHVYWYRQLPEEGLKFMVYLQKENIIDESGMPKERFSAEFPKEGPSILRIQQVVRGDSAAYFCASSPQTEGYEQYFGPGTRLTVT.

This chain uses TRBV4-1 with TRBJ2-2; 12 bases are shared with TRBD2. The V segment lost 1 base and the J segment 1 base; nucleotides outside the gene matches: 7. The CDR3 extends over 19 amino acids. The V gene's germline CDR1 is MGHRA and CDR2 YSYEKL. Written as DNA, the CDR3 is TGCGCCAGCAGCCAAGCCCGAAGACTAGCGGGGGAGAACACCGGGGAGCTGTTTTTT. Translating gives CASSQARRLAGENTGELFF.

The chain has TRBV5-1 and TRBJ2-2, with TRBD1 matching over 9 bases. There are 14 residues in the CDR3. Germline values: CDR1 SGHRS, CDR2 YFSETQ. V shed 4 bases and J 6 bases; nucleotides not matched to a gene: 4. The CDR3 region has the DNA TGCGCCAGCAGCCCGGGACAGGGTGCCGGGGAGCTGTTTTTT. Its protein product is CASSPGQGAGELFF.

The V gene is TRBV11-3, the J gene TRBJ2-5; perhaps TRBD2 as D (6 bases). The V end lost 4 bases, the J end lost 5 bases, and 14 bases lay between the germline ends. From germline, CDR1 is SGHNT and CDR2 YENEEA. CDR3 length: 14 residues. This CDR3 is CASSSGGSAETQYF. The CDR3 nucleotides are TGTGCCAGCAGCTCCGGGGGATCGGCGGAGACCCAGTACTTC.

The chain employs TRBV6-5 and TRBJ2-1; D may be TRBD1 (6 bases). From germline, CDR1 is MNHEY and CDR2 SVGAGI. The CDR3 has 15 amino acids. V was shortened by 8 bases and J by 0 bases, with 14 bases between the two germline ends. The CDR3 DNA reads TGTGCCAGCGGACAGCGGACGTACTCCTACAATGAGCAGTTCTTC. Encoded protein: CASGQRTYSYNEQFF.

V gene TRBV5-8 combines with J gene TRBJ2-1; 9 bases are a match to TRBD2. With 0 bases clipped from V and 5 bases from J, the junction kept 3 bases outside the gene matches. Looked up from germline, CDR1 is SGHTS and CDR2 is YDEGEE. The CDR3 loop spans 15 amino acids. The chain's CDR3 is CASSLGLADDNEQFF. CDR3 nucleotide sequence: TGTGCCAGCAGCTTGGGACTAGCGGATGACAATGAGCAGTTCTTC. Supplemented by reference TRBV5-8 and TRBJ2-1, the full variable domain reads EAGVTQSPTHLIKTRGQQATLRCSPISGHTSVYWYQQALGLGLQFLLWYDEGEERNRGNFPPRFSGRQFPNYSSELNVNALELEDSALYLCASSLGLADDNEQFFGPGTRLTVL.